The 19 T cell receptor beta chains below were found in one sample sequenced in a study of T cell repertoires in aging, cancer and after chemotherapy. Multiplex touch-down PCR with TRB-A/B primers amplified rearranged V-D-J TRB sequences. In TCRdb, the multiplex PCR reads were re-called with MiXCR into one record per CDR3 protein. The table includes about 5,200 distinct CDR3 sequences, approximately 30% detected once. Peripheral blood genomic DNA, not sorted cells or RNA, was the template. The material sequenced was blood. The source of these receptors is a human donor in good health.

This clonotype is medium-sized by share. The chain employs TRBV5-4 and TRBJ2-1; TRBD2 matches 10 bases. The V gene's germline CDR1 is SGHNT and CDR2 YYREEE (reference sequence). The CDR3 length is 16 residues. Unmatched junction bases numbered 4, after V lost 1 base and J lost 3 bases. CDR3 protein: CASSLTSGTNYNEQFF. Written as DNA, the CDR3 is TGTGCCAGCAGCTTGACTAGCGGGACCAACTACAATGAGCAGTTCTTC.

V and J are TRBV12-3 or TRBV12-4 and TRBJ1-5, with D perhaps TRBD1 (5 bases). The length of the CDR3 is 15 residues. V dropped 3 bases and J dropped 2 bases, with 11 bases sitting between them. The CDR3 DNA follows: TGTGCCAGCAGTTTGCAGGGTATGGGCAATCAGCCCCAGCATTTT. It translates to CASSLQGMGNQPQHF.

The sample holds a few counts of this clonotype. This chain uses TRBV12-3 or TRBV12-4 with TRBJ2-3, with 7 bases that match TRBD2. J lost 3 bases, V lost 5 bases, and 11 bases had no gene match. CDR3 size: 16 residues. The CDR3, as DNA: TGTGCCAGCAGTCCCCCCCTAGCGGTAGGGACAGATACGCAGTATTTT. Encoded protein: CASSPPLAVGTDTQYF.

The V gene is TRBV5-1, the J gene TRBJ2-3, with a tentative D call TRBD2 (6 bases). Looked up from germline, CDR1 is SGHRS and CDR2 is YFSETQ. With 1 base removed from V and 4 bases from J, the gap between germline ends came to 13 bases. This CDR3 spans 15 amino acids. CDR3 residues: CASSLQDGGADTQYF. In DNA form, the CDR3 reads TGCGCCAGCAGCTTGCAGGACGGGGGAGCAGATACGCAGTATTTT. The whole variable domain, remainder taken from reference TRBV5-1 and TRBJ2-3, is KAGVTQTPRYLIKTRGQQVTLSCSPISGHRSVSWYQQTPGQGLQFLFEYFSETQRNKGNFPGRFSGRQFSNSRSEMNVSTLELGDSALYLCASSLQDGGADTQYFGPGTRLTVL.

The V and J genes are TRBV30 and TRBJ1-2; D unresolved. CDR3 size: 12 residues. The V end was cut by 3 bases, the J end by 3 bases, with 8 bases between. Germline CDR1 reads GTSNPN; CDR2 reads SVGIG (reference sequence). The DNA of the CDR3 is TGTGCCTGGAGAAAGGGTGACTATGGCTACACCTTC. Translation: CAWRKGDYGYTF.

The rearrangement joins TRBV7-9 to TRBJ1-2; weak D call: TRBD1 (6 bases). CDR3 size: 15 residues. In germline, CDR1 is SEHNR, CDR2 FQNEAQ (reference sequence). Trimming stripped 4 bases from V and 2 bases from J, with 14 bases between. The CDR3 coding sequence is TGTGCCAGCAGCTCCCCGGGACACGCCAACTATGGCTACACCTTC. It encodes CASSSPGHANYGYTF.

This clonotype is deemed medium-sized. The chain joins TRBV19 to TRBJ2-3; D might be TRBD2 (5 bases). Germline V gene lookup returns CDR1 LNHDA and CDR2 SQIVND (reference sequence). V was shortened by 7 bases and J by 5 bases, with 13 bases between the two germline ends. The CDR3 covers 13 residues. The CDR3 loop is CASTEGWGDTQYF. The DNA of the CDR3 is TGTGCCAGTACCGAGGGATGGGGAGATACGCAGTATTTT.

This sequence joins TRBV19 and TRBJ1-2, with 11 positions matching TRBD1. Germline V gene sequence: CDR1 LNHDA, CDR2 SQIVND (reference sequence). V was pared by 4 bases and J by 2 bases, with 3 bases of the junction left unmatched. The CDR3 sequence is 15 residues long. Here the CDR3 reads CASSTRDRGNYGYTF. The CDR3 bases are TGTGCCAGTAGTACCCGGGACAGGGGGAACTATGGCTACACCTTC.

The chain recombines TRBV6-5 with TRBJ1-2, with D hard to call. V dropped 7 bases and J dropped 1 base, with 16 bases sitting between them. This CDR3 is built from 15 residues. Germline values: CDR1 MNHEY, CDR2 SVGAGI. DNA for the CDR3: TGTGCCAGCATGGCTGGCTGGCACCATAACTATGGCTACACCTTC. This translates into CASMAGWHHNYGYTF.

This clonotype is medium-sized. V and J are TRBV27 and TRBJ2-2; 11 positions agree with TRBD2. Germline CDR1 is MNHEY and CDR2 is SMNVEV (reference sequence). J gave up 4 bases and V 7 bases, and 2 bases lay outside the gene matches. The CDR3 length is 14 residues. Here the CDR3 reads CASKLAGVTGELFF. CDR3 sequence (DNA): TGTGCCAGCAAACTAGCGGGAGTCACCGGGGAGCTGTTTTTT.

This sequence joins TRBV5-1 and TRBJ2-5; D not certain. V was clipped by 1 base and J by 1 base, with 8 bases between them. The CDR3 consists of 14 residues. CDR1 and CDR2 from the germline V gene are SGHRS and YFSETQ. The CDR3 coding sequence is TGCGCCAGCAGCTTGCAACGGACCCAAGAGACCCAGTACTTC. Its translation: CASSLQRTQETQYF.

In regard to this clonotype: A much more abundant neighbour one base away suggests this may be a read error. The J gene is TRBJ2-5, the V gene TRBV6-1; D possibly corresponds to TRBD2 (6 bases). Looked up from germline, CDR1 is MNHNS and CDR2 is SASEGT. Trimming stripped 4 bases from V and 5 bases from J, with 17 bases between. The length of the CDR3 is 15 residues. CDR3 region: CASSGAGDLAETQYF. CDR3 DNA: TGTGCCAGCAGTGGAGCGGGTGACCTAGCTGAGACCCAGTACTTC.

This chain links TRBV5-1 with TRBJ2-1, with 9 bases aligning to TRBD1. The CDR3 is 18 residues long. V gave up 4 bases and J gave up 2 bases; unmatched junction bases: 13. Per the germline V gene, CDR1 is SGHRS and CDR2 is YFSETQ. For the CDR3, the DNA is TGCGCCAGCAGCCGGCGGCCCGGGACAGGGATGCCCTACAATGAGCAGTTCTTC. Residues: CASSRRPGTGMPYNEQFF.

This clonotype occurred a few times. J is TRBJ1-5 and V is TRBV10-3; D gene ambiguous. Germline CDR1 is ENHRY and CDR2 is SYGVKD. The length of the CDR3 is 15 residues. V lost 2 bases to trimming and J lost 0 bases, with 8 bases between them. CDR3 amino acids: CAISEGQYSNQPQHF. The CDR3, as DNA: TGTGCCATCAGTGAGGGCCAGTATAGCAATCAGCCCCAGCATTTT.

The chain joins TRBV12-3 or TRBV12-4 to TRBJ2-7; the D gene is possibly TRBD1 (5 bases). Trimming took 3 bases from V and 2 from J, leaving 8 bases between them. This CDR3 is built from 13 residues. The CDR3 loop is CASSFQGTYEQYF. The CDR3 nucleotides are TGTGCCAGCAGTTTCCAGGGTACCTACGAGCAGTACTTC.

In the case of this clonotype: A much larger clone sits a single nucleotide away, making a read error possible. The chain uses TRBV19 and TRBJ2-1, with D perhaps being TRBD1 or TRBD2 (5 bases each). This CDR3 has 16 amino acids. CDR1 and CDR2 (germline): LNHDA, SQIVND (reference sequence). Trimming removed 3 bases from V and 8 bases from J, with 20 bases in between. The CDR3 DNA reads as TGTGCCAGTAGTATGTGGTGGGGAGAAGGGACCGATGAGCAGTTCTTC. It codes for CASSMWWGEGTDEQFF.

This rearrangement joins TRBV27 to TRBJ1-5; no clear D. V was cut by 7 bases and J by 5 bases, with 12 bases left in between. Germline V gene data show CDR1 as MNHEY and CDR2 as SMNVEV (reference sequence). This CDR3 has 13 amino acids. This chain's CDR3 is CASTAQRDQPQHF. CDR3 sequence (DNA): TGTGCCAGCACTGCACAGCGGGATCAGCCCCAGCATTTT.

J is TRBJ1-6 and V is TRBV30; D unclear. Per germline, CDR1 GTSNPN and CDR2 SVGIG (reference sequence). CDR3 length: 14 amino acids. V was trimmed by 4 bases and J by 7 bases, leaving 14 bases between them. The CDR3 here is CAWTGLNGNSPLHF. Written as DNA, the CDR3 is TGTGCCTGGACAGGCCTCAACGGGAATTCACCCCTCCACTTT.

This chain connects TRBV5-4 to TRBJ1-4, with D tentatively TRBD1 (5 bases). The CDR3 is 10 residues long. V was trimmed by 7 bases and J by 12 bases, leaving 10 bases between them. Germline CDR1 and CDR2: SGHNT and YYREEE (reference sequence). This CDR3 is CASPGGELFF. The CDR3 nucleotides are TGTGCCAGCCCGGGGGGGGAACTGTTTTTT.